A selection of T cell receptor beta chains follows, all from one sample in a study of post-analysis software for immune sequencing data. TCRdb called the PCR reads again in MiXCR, with one record for every CDR3 protein. The profile shows 150,000 to 200,000 distinct CDR3 sequences, about 37% of them singletons. The starting material was blood, obtained after autologous hematopoietic stem cell transplantation. These receptors were obtained from a girl aged 10 to 17 with multiple sclerosis. CDR3s include the opening cysteine and the closing phenylalanine or tryptophan. The D gene is left open where the match is weak. Rows may omit the clone size; those that give it use once, few, many or a size class.

CDR3aa: CANSPDVRGEQFF
CDR3nt: TGTGCCAACAGCCCGGACGTTAGAGGTGAGCAGTTCTTC
v_gene: TRBV11-2
j_gene: TRBJ2-1
abundance: -
d_gene: -

CDR3aa: CASSAGTGSGYNEQFF
CDR3nt: TGTGCCAGCAGCGCGGGGACAGGGTCCGGATATAATGAGCAGTTCTTC
v_gene: TRBV9
j_gene: TRBJ2-1
abundance: -
d_gene: TRBD1

CDR3aa: CASSSSAYSEQFF
CDR3nt: TGTGCCAGCAGCTCCTCGGCCTACAGTGAGCAGTTCTTC
v_gene: TRBV7-9
j_gene: TRBJ2-1
abundance: -
d_gene: -

CDR3aa: CATSDGGTVRIYEQYF
CDR3nt: TGTGCCACCAGTGATGGCGGGACAGTTCGTATCTACGAGCAGTACTTC
v_gene: TRBV24-1
j_gene: TRBJ2-7
abundance: -
d_gene: -

CDR3aa: CSARVPSGGRGTQYF
CDR3nt: TGCAGTGCTAGAGTACCTAGCGGGGGGCGGGGTACGCAGTATTTT
v_gene: TRBV20-1
j_gene: TRBJ2-3
abundance: -
d_gene: TRBD2

CDR3aa: CASSPEGGRDYEQYF
CDR3nt: TGTGCCAGCAGCCCCGAGGGGGGGAGGGATTACGAGCAGTACTTC
v_gene: TRBV9
j_gene: TRBJ2-7
abundance: many
d_gene: -

CDR3aa: CASSLATGRTFSYGYTF
CDR3nt: TGTGCCAGCAGCCTGGCGACAGGGCGAACTTTTAGCTATGGCTACACCTTC
v_gene: TRBV5-5
j_gene: TRBJ1-2
abundance: few
d_gene: TRBD1

CDR3aa: CSASPGTGEFDTQYF
CDR3nt: TGCAGTGCAAGTCCGGGGACAGGGGAATTTGATACGCAGTATTTT
v_gene: TRBV20-1
j_gene: TRBJ2-3
abundance: -
d_gene: TRBD1

CDR3aa: CSVVTGLNEQFF
CDR3nt: TGCAGCGTTGTAACTGGGTTGAATGAGCAGTTCTTC
v_gene: TRBV29-1
j_gene: TRBJ2-1
abundance: -
d_gene: -

CDR3aa: CASSPTRDHEQYF
CDR3nt: TGTGCCAGCAGCCCCACCAGGGACCACGAGCAGTACTTC
v_gene: TRBV28
j_gene: TRBJ2-7
abundance: -
d_gene: -

CDR3aa: CSARRTARETQYF
CDR3nt: TGCAGTGCTCGTAGGACTGCCCGGGAGACCCAGTACTTC
v_gene: TRBV20-1
j_gene: TRBJ2-5
abundance: few
d_gene: -

CDR3aa: CASSRTSGAPYEQYF
CDR3nt: TGCGCCAGCAGCCGGACTAGCGGGGCCCCCTACGAGCAGTACTTC
v_gene: TRBV5-1
j_gene: TRBJ2-7
abundance: few
d_gene: TRBD2

CDR3aa: CASSFTSNQPQHF
CDR3nt: TGTGCCAGCAGCTTTACGAGCAATCAGCCCCAGCATTTT
v_gene: TRBV7-2
j_gene: TRBJ1-5
abundance: -
d_gene: -

CDR3aa: CSAYPDSTEQYF
CDR3nt: TGCAGTGCCTACCCAGACAGCACCGAGCAGTACTTC
v_gene: TRBV20-1
j_gene: TRBJ2-7
abundance: -
d_gene: -

CDR3aa: CASSPPRSDSGANVLTF
CDR3nt: TGTGCCAGCAGCCCACCACGGTCCGACTCTGGGGCCAACGTCCTGACTTTC
v_gene: TRBV7-9
j_gene: TRBJ2-6
abundance: -
d_gene: -

CDR3aa: CATSDLTSGTNEQFF
CDR3nt: TGTGCCACCAGTGATTTGACTAGCGGCACCAATGAGCAGTTCTTC
v_gene: TRBV24-1
j_gene: TRBJ2-1
abundance: -
d_gene: TRBD2

CDR3aa: CASSNPPSTDTQYF
CDR3nt: TGTGCTAGCAGTAACCCCCCCAGCACAGATACGCAGTATTTT
v_gene: TRBV7-7
j_gene: TRBJ2-3
abundance: -
d_gene: -

CDR3aa: CASRSGLAGSYEQYF
CDR3nt: TGTGCCAGCAGGAGCGGACTAGCGGGCTCCTACGAGCAGTACTTC
v_gene: TRBV28
j_gene: TRBJ2-7
abundance: many
d_gene: TRBD2

CDR3aa: CASSARTSGPEQFF
CDR3nt: TGTGCCAGCAGCGCCCGGACTAGCGGGCCTGAGCAGTTCTTC
v_gene: TRBV7-2
j_gene: TRBJ2-1
abundance: once
d_gene: TRBD2

CDR3aa: CASSSPGQANYGYTF
CDR3nt: TGTGCCAGCAGTTCACCGGGACAGGCTAACTATGGCTACACCTTC
v_gene: TRBV28
j_gene: TRBJ1-2
abundance: -
d_gene: TRBD1

CDR3aa: CASSLAYSYAANNEQFF
CDR3nt: TGTGCCAGCAGCTTAGCCTATAGCTACGCAGCGAACAATGAGCAGTTCTTC
v_gene: TRBV7-2
j_gene: TRBJ2-1
abundance: -
d_gene: -

CDR3aa: CASSLRRSGDEQYF
CDR3nt: TGTGCCAGCAGTTTAAGGCGTTCGGGGGATGAGCAGTACTTC
v_gene: TRBV27
j_gene: TRBJ2-5
abundance: -
d_gene: -

CDR3aa: CASSSRGQGSDEQYF
CDR3nt: TGTGCCAGCAGTTCGAGGGGACAGGGGTCCGACGAGCAGTACTTC
v_gene: TRBV6-2/TRBV6-3
j_gene: TRBJ2-7
abundance: -
d_gene: TRBD1

CDR3aa: CSARSGQGTDTQYF
CDR3nt: TGCAGTGCTAGATCGGGACAGGGCACAGATACGCAGTATTTT
v_gene: TRBV20-1
j_gene: TRBJ2-3
abundance: few
d_gene: TRBD1

CDR3aa: CASSLGQLYEQYF
CDR3nt: TGCGCCAGCAGCTTGGGCCAGCTGTACGAGCAGTACTTC
v_gene: TRBV5-1
j_gene: TRBJ2-7
abundance: -
d_gene: -